The 28 T cell receptor beta chains below all came from one sample that was sequenced in a study of T cell responses to AZD1222 COVID-19 vaccine. TCRdb's copy holds only in-frame clones and misses some; the assay was immunoSEQ multiplex PCR. The sample yields more than 80,000 clones, approximately 90% seen once. This specimen was peripheral blood, taken on day 0 of AZD1222 vaccination. Receptor source: an adult in good health.

The chain is built from TRBV7-2 and TRBJ2-5, with D unclear. The V gene lost 1 base and the J gene lost 0 bases, with 6 bases spanning the gap. The CDR3 runs to 14 residues. In germline, CDR1 is SGHTA, CDR2 FQGNSA. The CDR3 reads CASSLVTHQETQYF. Written as DNA, the CDR3 is TGTGCCAGCAGCTTAGTGACACACCAAGAGACCCAGTACTTC.

This chain connects TRBV28 to TRBJ2-1; 13 bases are shared with TRBD2. Germline CDR1 reads MDHEN; CDR2 reads SYDVKM. There are 15 residues in the CDR3. V trimming: 4 bases; J trimming: 6 bases; junction bases outside the gene matches: 3. The CDR3 DNA reads TGTGCCAGCAGTTCAGGGACTAGCGGGGCCAATGAGCAGTTCTTC. Encoded protein: CASSSGTSGANEQFF. Combining the CDR3 with reference TRBV28 and TRBJ2-1 gives the whole variable domain DVKVTQSSRYLVKRTGEKVFLECVQDMDHENMFWYRQDPGLGLRLIYFSYDVKMKEKGDIPEGYSVSREKKERFSLILESASTNQTSMYLCASSSGTSGANEQFFGPGTRLTVL.

The chain is built from TRBV6-5 and TRBJ1-2; D is possibly TRBD1 (5 bases). The ends were cut back, 6 bases at V and 7 bases at J, with 15 bases in the middle. Germline CDR1 is MNHEY and CDR2 is SVGAGI. The CDR3 has 13 amino acids. In DNA, the CDR3 is TGTGCCAGCAGGAACGGGGGAGGGTCTGGCTACACCTTC. Amino acid sequence: CASRNGGGSGYTF.

The chain is built from TRBV11-2 and TRBJ1-5; D is uncertain. CDR1 SGHAT and CDR2 FQNNGV come from the germline V gene. The germline V and J ends were trimmed by 0 bases and 6 bases, with 12 bases remaining between them. This CDR3 spans 15 amino acids. CDR3 sequence reads: CASSLEVGPFQPQHF. In DNA, the CDR3 is TGTGCCAGCAGCTTAGAGGTTGGTCCTTTTCAGCCCCAGCATTTT.

The rearrangement uses TRBV24-1 and TRBJ1-2; D ambiguous. This CDR3 contains 13 residues. V was pared by 0 bases and J by 13 bases, with 14 bases between. Germline-derived CDR1 and CDR2 are KGHDR and SFDVKD. The CDR3 sequence: CATSDLQRTVTTF. In DNA form, the CDR3 reads TGTGCCACCAGTGATTTGCAACGGACGGTCACCACCTTC.

The genes are TRBV6-2 or TRBV6-3 and TRBJ2-7, with D uncertain. Germline assignment: CDR1 MNHEY and CDR2 SVGEGT. The V and J ends lost 0 bases and 3 bases respectively, with 9 bases between them. This CDR3 has 14 residues. The CDR3 sequence: CASSYSIGSYEQYF. CDR3 nucleotides: TGTGCCAGCAGTTACTCGATCGGCAGCTACGAGCAGTACTTC.

The rearrangement links TRBV18 to TRBJ1-5, with no clear D. V lost 4 bases and J 0 bases, leaving 10 bases between the germline ends. The CDR3 has 15 amino acids. Germline V gene sequence: CDR1 KGHSH, CDR2 LQKENI. The CDR3 sequence is CASSQGRRSNQPQHF. The CDR3 DNA reads as TGTGCCAGCTCACAAGGACGGCGTAGCAATCAGCCCCAGCATTTT.

This rearrangement joins TRBV5-1 to TRBJ1-2; TRBD1 might be the D (6 bases). The CDR3 loop spans 13 amino acids. Germline V gene lookup returns CDR1 SGHRS and CDR2 YFSETQ. V lost 4 bases and J 3 bases, leaving 10 bases between the germline ends. CDR3 in DNA: TGCGCCAGCAGCCTTAGGACAGACTATGGCTACACCTTC. Protein: CASSLRTDYGYTF.

The chain combines TRBV18 with TRBJ2-7, with D hard to call. Trimming cost V 3 bases and J 0 bases, with 12 bases left between them. Germline CDR1 reads KGHSH; CDR2 reads LQKENI. The CDR3 is 15 amino acids. The CDR3 protein is CASSPMADTSYEQYF. Written as DNA, the CDR3 is TGTGCCAGCTCACCTATGGCAGACACCTCCTACGAGCAGTACTTC.

The gene calls are TRBV11-2 and TRBJ2-1; 12 bases line up with TRBD2. There are 16 residues in the CDR3. With V trimmed by 5 bases and J by 8 bases, 10 bases remained unmatched. The V gene's germline CDR1 is SGHAT and CDR2 FQNNGV. The CDR3, as DNA: TGTGCCAGCAGCCCTACCCTAGCGGGGGGGCTTTATGAGCAGTTCTTC. Residues: CASSPTLAGGLYEQFF.

The rearrangement uses TRBV5-8 and TRBJ1-3; D gene ambiguous. The germline V and J ends were trimmed by 2 bases and 6 bases, with 6 bases remaining between them. This CDR3 region has 12 residues. Per germline, CDR1 SGHTS and CDR2 YDEGEE. The CDR3 coding sequence is TGTGCCAGCAGCTTAGACTTAAACACCATATATTTT. Protein sequence: CASSLDLNTIYF.

The V and J genes are TRBV5-1 and TRBJ2-5, with D possibly being TRBD1 or TRBD2 (7 bases each). The V end was cut by 3 bases, the J end by 1 base, with 13 bases between. Germline CDR1 is SGHRS and CDR2 is YFSETQ. The CDR3 has 15 amino acids. This chain's CDR3 is CASSWGRGRQETQYF. The CDR3 DNA follows: TGCGCCAGCAGCTGGGGGAGGGGGCGCCAAGAGACCCAGTACTTC.

This chain joins TRBV19 and TRBJ1-5; the D gene is possibly TRBD1 (6 bases). V shed 0 bases and J shed 6 bases, with 12 bases lying between them. CDR3 size: 15 residues. The germline V gene encodes CDR1 LNHDA and CDR2 SQIVND (reference sequence). Here the CDR3 reads CASSIDRGGGQPQHF. As DNA, the CDR3 is TGTGCCAGTAGTATAGACAGGGGAGGAGGTCAGCCCCAGCATTTT.

The chain is built from TRBV5-1 and TRBJ2-3, with D perhaps TRBD1 (6 bases). The CDR3 consists of 14 residues. Trimming left V 7 bases short and J 2 bases short, with 14 bases between. CDR1 is SGHRS, CDR2 YFSETQ, per germline. Here the CDR3 DNA reads TGCGCCAGCGGCCAGACAGGTTACACAGATACGCAGTATTTT. Protein sequence: CASGQTGYTDTQYF.

The gene calls are TRBV5-5 and TRBJ1-6; 7 positions match TRBD1. The CDR3 extends over 15 amino acids. V shed 4 bases, J shed 7 bases, and the junction held 8 bases outside the gene matches. CDR1 and CDR2 (germline): SGHKS, YYEKEE (reference sequence). The CDR3 coding sequence is TGTGCCAGCAGCGCCTCGACAGGGAACAATTCACCCCTCCACTTT. Residues: CASSASTGNNSPLHF.

V is TRBV18 and J is TRBJ1-1; D may be TRBD1 (6 bases). CDR3 length: 14 amino acids. Germline CDR1 reads KGHSH; CDR2 reads LQKENI. V dropped 4 bases and J dropped 1 base, with 10 bases sitting between them. The CDR3 DNA follows: TGTGCCAGCTCACGACGGACAGAGAACACTGAAGCTTTCTTT. Translated, it gives CASSRRTENTEAFF. Full variable domain (outside the CDR3, taken from reference TRBV18 and TRBJ1-1): NAGVMQNPRHLVRRRGQEARLRCSPMKGHSHVYWYRQLPEEGLKFMVYLQKENIIDESGMPKERFSAEFPKEGPSILRIQQVVRGDSAAYFCASSRRTENTEAFFGQGTRLTVV.

This chain links TRBV7-9 with TRBJ1-2, with 10 bases aligning to TRBD1. Germline V gives CDR1 SEHNR, CDR2 FQNEAQ (reference sequence). This CDR3 spans 15 amino acids. After removal of 5 bases from V and 6 bases from J, the junction contained 9 bases not matched to a gene. The CDR3 DNA sequence: TGTGCCAGCAGCAGGGCGGGACAGGGGCCCAATGGCTACACCTTC. Its protein product is CASSRAGQGPNGYTF.

The CDR3 DNA sequence: TGCAGCGGTGCAGGGGTGAGCACAGATACGCAGTATTTT. Residues: CSGAGVSTDTQYF. The chain is built from TRBV29-1 and TRBJ2-3, with D possibly TRBD1 on 6 matching bases. Looked up from germline, CDR1 is SQVTM and CDR2 is ANQGSEA. V lost 7 bases and J lost 0, with 11 bases in between. CDR3 length: 13 amino acids.

The V gene is TRBV10-3, the J gene TRBJ1-3; unclear D gene. The CDR3 has 15 residues. The V and J ends lost 4 bases and 0 bases respectively, with 10 bases between them. In germline, CDR1 is ENHRY, CDR2 SYGVKD. In DNA, the CDR3 is TGTGCCATCAGTGGGGTGGCCCTCTCTGGAAACACCATATATTTT. Its translation is CAISGVALSGNTIYF.

The chain uses TRBV5-1 and TRBJ2-7; D not certain. The CDR3 extends over 13 amino acids. V was cut by 0 bases and J by 1 base, with 5 bases left in between. The germline gives CDR1 SGHRS, CDR2 YFSETQ. CDR3 protein: CASSLAGSYEQYF. The CDR3 DNA follows: TGCGCCAGCAGCTTGGCAGGTTCCTACGAGCAGTACTTC.

V and J are TRBV4-1 and TRBJ1-2, with 9 positions matching TRBD1. Germline assignment: CDR1 MGHRA and CDR2 YSYEKL. The CDR3 has 16 residues. V lost 2 bases, J lost 6 bases, and 10 bases stayed unmatched. The DNA of the CDR3 is TGCGCCAGCAGCCAACTTGGACAGGGGATGGGAAATGGCTACACCTTC. It codes for CASSQLGQGMGNGYTF.

This chain links TRBV4-2 with TRBJ2-3; tentatively, D is TRBD2 (5 bases). CDR1 LGHNA and CDR2 YNFKEQ come from the germline V gene. The V end was cut by 1 base, the J end by 5 bases, with 19 bases between. There are 17 residues in the CDR3. This CDR3 reads CASSQAILPHAGDTQYF. CDR3 nucleotide sequence: TGTGCCAGCAGCCAAGCCATTCTCCCTCATGCGGGAGATACGCAGTATTTT.

The chain employs TRBV28 and TRBJ2-7, with D perhaps being TRBD1 or TRBD2 (5 bases each). The V gene's germline CDR1 is MDHEN and CDR2 SYDVKM. There are 12 residues in the CDR3. V was pared by 9 bases and J by 0 bases, with 9 bases between. CDR3 bases: TGTGCCAGTGGGGGTAGCTCCTACGAGCAGTACTTC. It encodes CASGGSSYEQYF.

The V and J genes are TRBV6-2 or TRBV6-3 and TRBJ1-2; D is unresolved. Germline assignment: CDR1 MNHEY and CDR2 SVGEGT. Trimming took off 5 bases at V and 0 bases at J, with 10 bases between the two ends. The CDR3 length is 14 residues. DNA of the CDR3: TGTGCCAGCAGTACCGGGATGTCTAACTATGGCTACACCTTC. Amino acid sequence: CASSTGMSNYGYTF.

The chain couples TRBV7-9 to TRBJ2-7, with unresolved D. The germline CDR1 and CDR2 sequences are SEHNR and FQNEAQ (reference sequence). The V end was cut by 1 base, the J end by 5 bases, with 9 bases between. This CDR3 has 13 residues. CDR3 region: CASSLVGADEQYF. DNA of the CDR3: TGTGCCAGCAGCTTAGTTGGAGCTGACGAGCAGTACTTC.

The chain uses TRBV19 and TRBJ1-2, with 9 bases matching TRBD1. The germline V gene encodes CDR1 LNHDA and CDR2 SQIVND (reference sequence). Unmatched junction bases numbered 6, after V lost 3 bases and J lost 4 bases. This CDR3 has 15 amino acids. The CDR3 protein is CASSIKADRGYGYTF. For the CDR3, the DNA is TGTGCCAGTAGTATTAAGGCGGACAGGGGCTATGGCTACACCTTC. Complete variable domain (other parts from reference TRBV19 and TRBJ1-2): DGGITQSPKYLFRKEGQNVTLSCEQNLNHDAMYWYRQDPGQGLRLIYYSQIVNDFQKGDIAEGYSVSREKKESFPLTVTSAQKNPTAFYLCASSIKADRGYGYTFGSGTRLTVV.

CDR3: CASRVLEGNTIYF. The DNA for the CDR3 is TGTGCCAGCAGAGTACTAGAGGGAAACACCATATATTTT. V gene TRBV28 combines with J gene TRBJ1-3; no clear D gene. The CDR3 runs to 13 residues. The V end lost 6 bases, the J end lost 4 bases, and 10 bases lay between the germline ends. In germline, CDR1 is MDHEN, CDR2 SYDVKM.

The chain joins TRBV6-5 to TRBJ1-4, with 10 bases lining up with TRBD1. Germline V gives CDR1 MNHEY, CDR2 SVGAGI. The CDR3 has 14 amino acids. With V trimmed by 6 bases and J by 7 bases, 5 bases remained unmatched. Written as DNA, the CDR3 is TGTGCCAGCAGGGAGACAGGGGGCACTGAAAAACTGTTTTTT. Amino acid sequence: CASRETGGTEKLFF.